The entry below describes one TCR beta chain. What it recognizes is unknown. Data came from immunoSEQ multiplex PCR; TCRdb stores just in-frame clones and leaves some out. This sample has 60,000 to 70,000 clones, with 70% to 90% found just once. V dropped 2 bases and J dropped 0 bases, with 10 bases sitting between them. This CDR3 has 15 amino acids. Germline V CDR1 and CDR2: SGHTA, FQGNSA. The data stem from a study of OX40 agonist ivuxolimab in advanced cancers. The wider study: Enrolled patients in dose escalation had cancers that were hepatocellular carcinoma, melanoma, renal cell or head and neck cancer. Three patients, one with hepatocellular carcinoma and two with cutaneous melanoma, responded partially. With a range of 23 to 79, age averaged approximately 60 years, and approximately 83% were male. The study, taken as a whole, reports: Relative to CD4+, CD8+ T cells held more expanded clones on average.

V and J are TRBV7-2 and TRBJ1-1; possibly TRBD1 for D (6 bases). The sequence was collected from an adult with an advanced solid tumor such as melanoma, head and neck, liver or kidney cancer. The sequencing used CD4+ or CD8+ T cells sorted from blood, collected in a trial of the OX40 agonist ivuxolimab. The CDR3 region is CASSLYQGLNTEAFF. For the CDR3, the DNA is TGTGCCAGCAGCTTATATCAGGGGTTGAACACTGAAGCTTTCTTT.